The sequence of this T cell receptor beta chain was determined in a study of T cell changes during pregnancy in multiple sclerosis. The protocol was immunoSEQ multiplex PCR, while the TCRdb copy is restricted to in-frame clones and leaves out a portion. Here the sample spans about 26,000 clones, roughly nine tenths being singletons. CDR3 length: 14 amino acids. The ends were cut back, 0 bases at V and 0 bases at J, with 2 bases in the middle. From germline, CDR1 is SNHLY and CDR2 FYNNEI. The sample here was CD8+ T cells from peripheral blood mononuclear cells, taken in the second trimester of pregnancy. The chain couples TRBV2 to TRBJ1-4, with D uncertain. The clonotype was recovered from a female donor with multiple sclerosis, enrolled in a pregnancy study. The CDR3 nucleotides read TGTGCCAGCAGTGAAGCCTCAACTAATGAAAAACTGTTTTTT. Protein product: CASSEASTNEKLFF.